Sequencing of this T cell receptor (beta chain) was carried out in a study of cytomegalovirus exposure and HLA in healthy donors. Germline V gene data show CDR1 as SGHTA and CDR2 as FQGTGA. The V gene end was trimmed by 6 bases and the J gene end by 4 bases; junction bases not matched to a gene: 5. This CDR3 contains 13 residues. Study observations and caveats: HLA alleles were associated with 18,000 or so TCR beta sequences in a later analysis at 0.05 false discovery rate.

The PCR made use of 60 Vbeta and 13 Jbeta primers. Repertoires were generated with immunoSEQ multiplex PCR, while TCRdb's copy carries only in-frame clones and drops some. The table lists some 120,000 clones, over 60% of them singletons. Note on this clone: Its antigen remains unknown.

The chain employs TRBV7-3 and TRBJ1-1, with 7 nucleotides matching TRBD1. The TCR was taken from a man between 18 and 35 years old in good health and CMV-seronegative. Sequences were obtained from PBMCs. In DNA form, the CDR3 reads TGTGCCAGCAGTCCGACAGGGACCACTGAAGCTTTCTTT. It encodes CASSPTGTTEAFF.